This T cell receptor beta chain was observed in a study of T cells in Graves' hyperthyroidism and ophthalmopathy (dated by TCRdb to about 2019). About the study as a whole: Peripheral blood was sampled at the time of initial diagnosis, prior to any treatment. TCR V-J signatures able to tell the groups apart were searched for in a discovery cohort of 100 patients, of whom under 45 had Graves' ophthalmopathy and 57 had stable Graves' hyperthyroidism. Prospective prediction of ophthalmopathy was tested in an independent validation cohort consisting of about 19 hyperthyroidism patients and around 16 patients who later progressed to ophthalmopathy. The approximately 100 discovery patients were divided at random into training and test sets in a 7:3 ratio. In about six Graves' hyperthyroidism patients, the study also compared T-cell repertoires from thyroid tissue with T-cell repertoires from blood. Following sampling, methimazole starting at 30 mg daily was given to hyperthyroidism patients, and high-dose intravenous methylprednisolone was given to ophthalmopathy patients. According to the paper, TCR Vbeta CDR3 sequencing was carried out on roughly 130 peripheral blood samples, which came from under 50 ophthalmopathy, approximately 78 hyperthyroidism and roughly 17 progressor patients.

Hyperthyroidism patients were aged 18 to 65 years and newly diagnosed, with disease duration of less than 2 months. The study excluded patients with uncontrolled infections, other autoimmune diseases, pregnancy or lactation. Clinical symptoms, serum thyroxine and TRAb, thyroid ultrasound, and orbital computed tomography formed the basis for the diagnoses. Blood from progressor patients was collected at the time of first diagnosis with hyperthyroidism, before any ophthalmopathy symptoms had appeared. Ficoll-Paque density gradient centrifugation was used to isolate PBMCs from about 10 ml of fresh peripheral blood. Progressor patients were first diagnosed with Graves' hyperthyroidism and then developed ophthalmopathy during follow-up. Total RNA was extracted using Trizol reagent, and RNA quality was assessed on an Agilent 2100 Bioanalyzer. The germline V gene (reference sequence) sets CDR1 to DFQATT and CDR2 to SNEGSKA. Trimming removed 0 bases from V and 2 bases from J, leaving 8 bases between the germline ends. The CDR3 covers 13 residues, taking in both the cysteine and the phenylalanine. The sequence is cut down to CDR3 DNA, 39 bases in frame from base 1.

Comment on this clonotype: The clone's antigen remains unknown. Per-base quality was not reported, and no clone a single base away is much larger than it.

The TCR beta CDR3 regions were amplified from the RNA transcripts. A first-round RT-PCR of the TCR CDR3 used the HTBI primer set with the Qiagen OneStep RT-PCR kit. A second multiplex PCR round built the libraries, followed by size selection and purification. The libraries were sequenced on an Illumina HiSeq2000 using paired-end 100 bp reads. Turning to the authors' computational methods: SOAPnuke was used to process the raw data, throwing out any read that contained adapters or uncalled bases, had a mean Phred below 15, or lacked an exact constant-primer or identifier match. High-quality paired reads were merged with COPE v1.2.5, and unique nucleotide sequences were defined as clonotypes. MiTCR v1.1 was used to align clonotypes to the IMGT TRBV, TRBD and TRBJ reference segments. The analysis was restricted to V-J combinations with a frequency above 0.0001, which together covered over 99% of the repertoires. The TCS score was defined as F50 (clonal expansion) divided by E x V (chaos), with BLOSUM62-based TCRdist calculated between CDR3 peptides within each V-J. Welch's t-statistics and random forest reduced 450 to 600 V-J features to 10 to 15, which were used in a naive Bayes classifier (R e1071). Using fastp trimming at Q25 and MiXCR clonotype assembly, TCRdb reanalyzed the public sequencing data and kept in-frame beta chains. Every entry covers one CDR3 protein and lists the most common genes and DNA from its rows. The V and J calls were determined by TCRdb, not by the authors. Across this sample there are 300,000 to 450,000 distinct CDR3 sequences, with 17% seen only once. The ten largest clones capture around 35% of the sample.

Results the study describes overall, beyond this receptor: In validation, progression to ophthalmopathy was predicted by the model with 70.59% sensitivity and 72.22% specificity, a median of 6.5 months before onset. A 13 V-J signature model separated ophthalmopathy from stable hyperthyroidism, with about 88% sensitivity and about 81% specificity in cross-validation and 80%/75% in testing. Sample size was not statistically predetermined, and blinding of investigators to group allocation was not performed. Most expanded thyroid clonotypes (frequency above 0.001) were also detected in blood, a finding suggesting that blood repertoires may reflect thyroid immune responses.

The source is a woman aged 30 to 39 with Graves' hyperthyroidism that later progressed to Graves' ophthalmopathy. The receptor chain draws on TRBV20-1 and TRBJ2-7, with the D segment identity uncertain. The source material was blood. The CDR3 in this case is CSARDSTTYEQYF. The sequenced DNA is TGCAGTGCTAGAGATTCGACCACCTACGAGCAGTACTTC.